A selection of T cell receptor beta chains follows, all from one sample in a study of beta chain features in type 1 diabetes. The protocol was immunoSEQ multiplex PCR, while the TCRdb copy is restricted to in-frame clones and leaves out a portion. The repertoire includes 110,000 to 150,000 clones, 9.5% to 10% of them detected once, and about 0.6% sits in the top ten. The specimen sequenced was central memory CD4+ T cells from blood. The receptors were sampled from a middle-aged woman in good health. Each CDR3 is given with its conserved first and last residue. A D gene is named only where the DNA matches it firmly. Expanded clones get a size class; other rows say once, few or many, or leave the size out.

>16|NA|NA|TRBJ2-6|TRBV5-6
TGTGCCAGCAGTTTACACAGGGCGTCTGGGGCCAACGTCCTGACTTTC
CASSLHRASGANVLTF
>14|TRBD1|few|TRBJ1-5|TRBV29-1
TGCAGCGTCTCTGGGGACAGCATGAATCAGCCCCAGCATTTT
CSVSGDSMNQPQHF
>11|NA|few|TRBJ2-1|TRBV6-5
TGTGCCAGCAGTTCAAATAATGAGCAGTTCTTC
CASSSNNEQFF
>14|NA|few|TRBJ2-5|TRBV7-2
TGTGCCAGCAGCCAAGGGGCTAGTAGGGAGACCCAGTACTTC
CASSQGASRETQYF
>14|NA|few|TRBJ1-1|TRBV28
TGTGCCAGCAGTCCGCGTAAAAGGAACACTGAAGCTTTCTTT
CASSPRKRNTEAFF
>15|NA|few|TRBJ1-4|TRBV6-5
TGTGCCAGCAGTTACTCGGGCCCGACTAATGAAAAACTGTTTTTT
CASSYSGPTNEKLFF
>14|TRBD2|few|TRBJ2-5|TRBV7-2
TGTGCCAGCAGCTTAACTAGCGGGCAAGAGACCCAGTACTTC
CASSLTSGQETQYF
>15|NA|few|TRBJ1-5|TRBV4-2
TGTGCCAGCAGCCGGACGGACAGCAACAATCAGCCCCAGCATTTT
CASSRTDSNNQPQHF
>14|NA|many|TRBJ2-3|TRBV10-3
TGTGCCATCAGTGCCTCGGGGGTGGCAGATACGCAGTATTTT
CAISASGVADTQYF
>16|TRBD1|few|TRBJ1-4|TRBV27
TGTGCCAGCAGTTTAAGGCCCAGGGGGCAGGGGGAAAAACTGTTTTTT
CASSLRPRGQGEKLFF
>16|TRBD1|few|TRBJ2-3|TRBV27
TGTGCCAGCAGACCTGGCCGTGGGACAGTCGGTGTTACGCAGTATTTT
CASRPGRGTVGVTQYF
>17|TRBD2|few|TRBJ2-3|TRBV5-1
TGCGCCAGCAGCTCGGCCGGGACTAGCGGGGGGAAGGATACGCAGTATTTT
CASSSAGTSGGKDTQYF
>16|TRBD2|NA|TRBJ2-5|TRBV7-2
TGTGCCAGCAGCCCCGGTCGGGGCGGGGGACAAGAGACCCAGTACTTC
CASSPGRGGGQETQYF
>13|NA|few|TRBJ2-3|TRBV6-4
TGTGCCAGCAGTGAGATGGCTTTACATACGCAGTATTTT
CASSEMALHTQYF
>12|NA|NA|TRBJ1-5|TRBV29-1
TGCAGCGTACAGGATAGCAATCAGCCCCAGCATTTT
CSVQDSNQPQHF
>11|NA|NA|TRBJ2-7|TRBV11-2
TGTGCCAGCAGCAAACAGAACGAGCAGTACTTC
CASSKQNEQYF
>14|NA|NA|TRBJ2-5|TRBV7-2
TGTGCCAGCACCTCATGGCGGGTCGGAGAGACCCAGTACTTC
CASTSWRVGETQYF